Each of the 15 T cell receptor beta chains below was sequenced from the same sample in a study of T cells in Graves' hyperthyroidism and ophthalmopathy. It was RNA transcripts that yielded the amplified TCR beta CDR3 regions. An initial round of RT-PCR targeting the TCR CDR3 relied on the HTBI primer set. TCRdb called the multiplex PCR reads again in MiXCR, with one record for every CDR3 protein. The sample includes around 600,000 distinct CDR3 sequences, approximately 14% of them seen just once. Source material: blood. These receptors came from a woman aged 25 to 45 with Graves' hyperthyroidism.

For this clonotype: A read error is possible here, since a much larger clone lies one base away. The chain is built from TRBV7-2 and TRBJ1-4; maybe TRBD1 (6 bases). Germline-derived CDR1 and CDR2 are SGHTA and FQGNSA. Trimming took off 8 bases at V and 7 bases at J, with 23 bases between the two ends. CDR3 length equals 16 residues. CDR3 coding DNA: TGTGCCAGCGGCCTGTTTGGGGGGGCCGGAAGTGAAAAACTGTTTTTT. Its translation: CASGLFGGAGSEKLFF.

In its sample, this clonotype was seen many times. This chain joins TRBV20-1 and TRBJ1-1; 7 nucleotides agree with TRBD1. CDR3 length: 13 residues. Germline loops: CDR1 DFQATT, CDR2 SNEGSKA (reference sequence). V dropped 4 bases and J dropped 1; count of bases not matched to a gene: 3. The CDR3 protein is CSATGTANTEAFF. The CDR3 DNA reads as TGCAGTGCTACCGGGACAGCGAACACTGAAGCTTTCTTT.

In the case of this clonotype: At one end the junction does not follow the germline gene, possibly because of a read error. This sequence joins TRBV11-2 and TRBJ2-1, with 9 positions matching TRBD1. CDR3 size: 15 residues. Looked up from germline, CDR1 is SGHAT and CDR2 is FQNNGV. The CDR3 is CASSNRDRASDEQFF. The CDR3 DNA follows: TGCGCCAGCAGCAACCGGGACAGGGCCAGCGATGAGCAGTTCTTC.

This clonotype was seen repeatedly, ten times or more. The CDR3: CASSETSNEQFF. The CDR3, as DNA: TGTGCCAGCAGTGAAACAAGCAATGAGCAGTTCTTC. This chain uses TRBV6-1 with TRBJ2-1; D ambiguous. Per the germline V gene, CDR1 is MNHNS and CDR2 is SASEGT. The germline V and J ends were trimmed by 2 bases and 6 bases, with 5 bases remaining between them. The CDR3 is 12 residues long.

This clonotype was seen at least ten times. The chain carries TRBV20-1 and TRBJ2-7; D is unclear. V was pared by 7 bases and J by 4 bases, with 17 bases between. CDR3 length equals 13 residues. Germline V lookup: CDR1 DFQATT, CDR2 SNEGSKA (reference sequence). The CDR3 loop is CSVNPASQYEQYF. DNA of the CDR3: TGCAGTGTTAATCCCGCGTCTCAATACGAGCAGTACTTC.

This clonotype has a handful of counts. The CDR3 region has the DNA TGTGCCAGCACTGAGGGGGGGAGGGAGCTGTTTTTT. It codes for CASTEGGRELFF. The genes are TRBV2 and TRBJ2-2, with D possibly matching TRBD2 (7 bases). With 7 bases removed from V and 9 bases from J, the gap between germline ends came to 12 bases. Germline V CDR1 and CDR2: SNHLY, FYNNEI. There are 12 residues in the CDR3.

The V call is TRBV5-5, the J call TRBJ2-2, with TRBD2 as a possible D gene (5 bases). Trimming took off 5 bases at V and 1 base at J, with 9 bases between the two ends. The CDR3 length is 14 residues. Looked up from germline, CDR1 is SGHKS and CDR2 is YYEKEE (reference sequence). The CDR3 protein is CASRVGGNTGELFF. CDR3 nucleotide sequence: TGTGCCAGCAGGGTAGGAGGGAACACCGGGGAGCTGTTTTTT.

V is TRBV7-9 and J is TRBJ2-1; TRBD2 aligns across 9 bases. Germline assignment: CDR1 SEHNR and CDR2 FQNEAQ (reference sequence). J was trimmed by 10 bases and V by 5 bases; bases with no gene match: 6. CDR3 size: 13 residues. As DNA, the CDR3 is TGTGCCAGCAGCCCGCTAGCGGGAAAAGAGCAGTTCTTC. Translation gives CASSPLAGKEQFF.

This clonotype was seen more than once but under ten times. This chain connects TRBV4-3 to TRBJ2-3; tentative D call: TRBD1 (5 bases). Germline loops: CDR1 LGHNA, CDR2 YSLEER. This CDR3 region has 13 residues. V was pared by 6 bases and J by 4 bases, with 11 bases between. DNA of the CDR3: TGCGCCAGCAGTAGGGGCGACTCAGATACGCAGTATTTT. Translation: CASSRGDSDTQYF.

The rearrangement links TRBV9 to TRBJ2-1; TRBD2 aligns across 8 bases. This CDR3 comprises 16 residues. The germline CDR1 and CDR2 sequences are SGDLS and YYNGEE. Trimming took 5 bases from V and 7 from J; bases not matched to a gene: 14. CDR3 DNA: TGTGCCAGCAGGAGGGGGATAGATAGCGGGATTAATGAGCAGTTCTTC. This gives the protein CASRRGIDSGINEQFF.

Many counts were recorded for this clonotype. The J gene is TRBJ1-1, the V gene TRBV7-3; TRBD1 might be the D (6 bases). V was clipped by 5 bases and J by 5 bases, with 18 bases between them. Looked up from germline, CDR1 is SGHTA and CDR2 is FQGTGA. The CDR3 is made up of 15 amino acids. The CDR3 bases are TGTGCCAGCAGCCCGGGGGGGGCGCCAGGTACTGAAGCTTTCTTT. Its protein is CASSPGGAPGTEAFF.

This clonotype was picked up many times. This chain uses TRBV7-9 with TRBJ2-3, with TRBD2 matching 9 bases. Germline loops: CDR1 SEHNR, CDR2 FQNEAQ (reference sequence). V was clipped by 10 bases and J by 2 bases; unmatched bases: 10. The CDR3 has 15 residues. The CDR3 reads CATGGLAGYTDTQYF. CDR3 coding DNA: TGTGCCACTGGCGGGCTAGCGGGATACACAGATACGCAGTATTTT. The full variable domain, rest sourced from reference TRBV7-9 and TRBJ2-3, is DTGVSQNPRHKITKRGQNVTFRCDPISEHNRLYWYRQTLGQGPEFLTYFQNEAQLEKSRLLSDRFSAERPKGSFSTLEIQRTEQGDSAMYLCATGGLAGYTDTQYFGPGTRLTVL.

This clonotype has more than one count but fewer than ten. CDR3 bases: TGTGCCAGCAGGCTCGGGACAAACAGTAACACTGAAGCTTTCTTT. Its translation: CASRLGTNSNTEAFF. The genes are TRBV28 and TRBJ1-1; D is possibly TRBD1 (6 bases). The CDR3 consists of 15 residues. V lost 6 bases and J lost 2, with 16 bases in between. Germline V CDR1 and CDR2: MDHEN, SYDVKM.

The table lists this clonotype with a few counts. The chain employs TRBV24-1 and TRBJ1-2, with no clear D. From germline, CDR1 is KGHDR and CDR2 SFDVKD. V gave up 7 bases and J gave up 6 bases, with 14 bases separating them. The CDR3 is 13 residues long. CDR3 bases: TGTGCCACCAGCCAACCCTTCTACCATGGCTACACCTTC. Its translation is CATSQPFYHGYTF.

This chain joins TRBV29-1 and TRBJ1-1; D is uncertain. V lost 7 bases and J lost 0, with 12 bases in between. This CDR3 comprises 13 residues. The germline V gene has CDR1 SQVTM and CDR2 ANQGSEA. The CDR3 DNA follows: TGCAGCGGGGATGAGGTTCTGAACACTGAAGCTTTCTTT. Translating it yields CSGDEVLNTEAFF.